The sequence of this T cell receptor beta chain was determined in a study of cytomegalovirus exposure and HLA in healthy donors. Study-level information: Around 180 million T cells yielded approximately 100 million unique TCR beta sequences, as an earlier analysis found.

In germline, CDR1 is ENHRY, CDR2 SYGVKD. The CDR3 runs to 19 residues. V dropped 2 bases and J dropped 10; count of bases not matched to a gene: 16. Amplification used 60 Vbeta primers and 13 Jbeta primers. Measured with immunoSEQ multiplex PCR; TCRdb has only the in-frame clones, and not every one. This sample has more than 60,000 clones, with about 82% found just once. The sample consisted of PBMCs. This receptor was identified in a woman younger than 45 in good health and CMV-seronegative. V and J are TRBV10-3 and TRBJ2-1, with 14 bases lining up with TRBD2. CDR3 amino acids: CAISEETGTSGSILGEQFF. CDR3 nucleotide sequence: TGTGCCATCAGTGAGGAAACCGGGACTAGCGGGAGTATTCTTGGGGAGCAGTTCTTC.